The 15 T cell receptor beta chains listed next were all sequenced from one sample in a study of T cells in Graves' hyperthyroidism and ophthalmopathy. Template material for amplifying TCR beta CDR3 regions consisted of RNA transcripts. In the first-round RT-PCR of the TCR CDR3, the HTBI primer set was used. MiXCR, run by TCRdb on the multiplex PCR reads, gives a single entry per CDR3 protein. The sample carries fewer than 650,000 distinct CDR3 sequences, less than 15% recorded once. The sequencing sample was made of blood. These receptors all stem from a woman between 40 and 50 years old with Graves' hyperthyroidism.

This clonotype was counted ten times or more. The V and J genes are TRBV28 and TRBJ2-7; tentatively, D is TRBD1 (6 bases). This CDR3 has 14 residues. Trimming pared 6 bases from V and 3 bases from J, leaving 15 bases between. Germline V gene sequence: CDR1 MDHEN, CDR2 SYDVKM. The CDR3 loop reads CASRNIRDNYEQYF. Written as DNA, the CDR3 is TGTGCCAGCAGGAACATCCGGGACAACTACGAGCAGTACTTC.

This chain links TRBV10-2 with TRBJ1-4; D might be TRBD1 (6 bases). Germline CDR1 reads WSHSY; CDR2 reads SAAADI. The CDR3 is 16 residues long. Trimming shortened V by 5 bases and J by 5 bases, and 18 bases separated the two germline ends. CDR3 nucleotides: TGCGCCAGCAGTTGGACAGTCGGGGGGCCCAATGAAAAACTGTTTTTT. Translating it yields CASSWTVGGPNEKLFF.

The chain carries TRBV12-3 or TRBV12-4 and TRBJ2-1, with 14 bases aligning to TRBD2. The CDR3 runs to 15 residues. With 6 bases clipped from V and 11 bases from J, the junction kept 9 bases outside the gene matches. This CDR3 reads CASSLGLAGATQQFF. The CDR3 DNA reads as TGTGCCAGCAGCTTGGGACTAGCGGGAGCCACTCAGCAGTTCTTC.

This clonotype was found a few times. The chain combines TRBV11-3 with TRBJ2-1; 14 positions agree with TRBD2. The germline CDR1 and CDR2 sequences are SGHNT and YENEEA. V trimming: 4 bases; J trimming: 9 bases; junction bases outside the gene matches: 8. The CDR3 is 16 amino acids. The CDR3 region is CASSSGLAGGLFEQFF. DNA for the CDR3: TGTGCCAGCAGCTCCGGACTAGCGGGAGGACTTTTTGAGCAGTTCTTC.

The rearrangement joins TRBV6-2 or TRBV6-3 to TRBJ2-5, with D possibly being TRBD1 (6 bases). The CDR3 consists of 14 residues. Germline V CDR1 and CDR2: MNHEY, SVGEGT. The V gene lost 6 bases and the J gene lost 2 bases, with 13 bases spanning the gap. The CDR3 region has the DNA TGTGCCAGCAGCACAGGGTTAAAACAAGAGACCCAGTACTTC. This codes for CASSTGLKQETQYF.

This clonotype was detected many times. The rearrangement links TRBV5-1 to TRBJ2-1; 10 bases match TRBD2. The V segment lost 0 bases and the J segment 6 bases; nucleotides outside the gene matches: 6. Germline V gene lookup returns CDR1 SGHRS and CDR2 YFSETQ. The length of the CDR3 is 16 residues. DNA for the CDR3: TGCGCCAGCAGCTTGGCGCCTAGCGGGAGTGGCAATGAGCAGTTCTTC. It translates to CASSLAPSGSGNEQFF. The full variable domain, rest sourced from reference TRBV5-1 and TRBJ2-1, is KAGVTQTPRYLIKTRGQQVTLSCSPISGHRSVSWYQQTPGQGLQFLFEYFSETQRNKGNFPGRFSGRQFSNSRSEMNVSTLELGDSALYLCASSLAPSGSGNEQFFGPGTRLTVL.

There are many counts of this clonotype. CDR3 sequence: CASSPTGDIMNTEAFF. CDR3 coding DNA: TGTGCCAGCAGCCCTACGGGGGACATCATGAACACTGAAGCTTTCTTT. The chain uses TRBV11-2 and TRBJ1-1, with D possibly TRBD1 on 6 matching bases. CDR1 is SGHAT, CDR2 FQNNGV, per germline. V was trimmed by 5 bases and J by 0 bases, leaving 16 bases between them. This CDR3 has 16 residues.

This clonotype was found many times. The V and J genes are TRBV24-1 and TRBJ1-4, with a weak D call TRBD1 (5 bases). Per germline, CDR1 KGHDR and CDR2 SFDVKD. The V and J ends lost 7 bases and 7 bases respectively, with 21 bases between them. This CDR3 has 16 amino acids. The DNA for the CDR3 is TGTGCCACCAGGGAGGGACGGCGAGCAATCAGTGAAAAACTGTTTTTT. Protein sequence: CATREGRRAISEKLFF.

This clonotype was counted ten times or more. Relative to the germline gene, one junction end is altered; a read error may explain this. The chain couples TRBV12-3 or TRBV12-4 to TRBJ2-1, with TRBD2 matching 9 bases. This CDR3 region has 13 residues. The DNA for the CDR3 is TGTGCCAGCAGTCTAGCGGGACCCAATGAGCAGTTCTTC. Translated: CASSLAGPNEQFF.

This clonotype was counted only a few times. The genes are TRBV10-3 and TRBJ2-1; D tentatively reads TRBD1 or TRBD2 (5 bases each). This CDR3 is 12 amino acids long. Per the germline V gene, CDR1 is ENHRY and CDR2 is SYGVKD. Between the trimmed V and J ends, which lost 8 bases and 7 bases, there was a span of 12 bases. The CDR3 bases are TGTGCCATCGGGGGTCCGGGGAATGAGCAGTTCTTC. Amino acids: CAIGGPGNEQFF.

This chain links TRBV3-1 with TRBJ1-2; tentative D call: TRBD1 (6 bases). The V end was cut by 1 base, the J end by 8 bases, with 11 bases between. Germline V CDR1 and CDR2: LGHDT, YNNKEL (reference sequence). The CDR3 contains 13 residues. In DNA, the CDR3 is TGTGCCAGCAGCCAAGTTCAGGGGAAGGGCTACACCTTC. Amino acid sequence: CASSQVQGKGYTF. Filled out from reference TRBV3-1 and TRBJ1-2, the complete variable domain reads DTAVSQTPKYLVTQMGNDKSIKCEQNLGHDTMYWYKQDSKKFLKIMFSYNNKELIINETVPNRFSPKSPDKAHLNLHINSLELGDSAVYFCASSQVQGKGYTFGSGTRLTVV.

The chain recombines TRBV2 with TRBJ2-4; TRBD2 might be the D (6 bases). The CDR3 is 15 amino acids. The V end lost 5 bases, the J end lost 3 bases, and 14 bases lay between the germline ends. Germline CDR1 reads SNHLY; CDR2 reads FYNNEI. The CDR3 DNA sequence: TGTGCCAGCAGTAGTGGGGGGACTTTCAAAAACATTCAGTACTTC. This translates into CASSSGGTFKNIQYF. Supplemented by reference TRBV2 and TRBJ2-4, the full variable domain reads EPEVTQTPSHQVTQMGQEVILRCVPISNHLYFYWYRQILGQKVEFLVSFYNNEISEKSEIFDDQFSVERPDGSNFTLKIRSTKLEDSAMYFCASSSGGTFKNIQYFGAGTRLSVL.

This clonotype has ten or more counts. The gene calls are TRBV29-1 and TRBJ2-1; the D gene is possibly TRBD1 (7 bases). The germline V gene encodes CDR1 SQVTM and CDR2 ANQGSEA. This CDR3 spans 15 amino acids. The V gene lost 6 bases and the J gene lost 2 bases, with 17 bases spanning the gap. The CDR3 DNA sequence: TGCAGCGTCAGGGGGGAAAGGGTCACCTACAATGAGCAGTTCTTC. It specifies CSVRGERVTYNEQFF.

This clonotype was detected ten times or more. CDR3 residues: CAWSGDAGQVNEQFF. CDR3 nucleotide sequence: TGTGCCTGGAGTGGAGATGCAGGACAAGTGAATGAGCAGTTCTTC. The gene calls are TRBV30 and TRBJ2-1, with TRBD1 as a possible D gene (5 bases). The germline V gene encodes CDR1 GTSNPN and CDR2 SVGIG (reference sequence). The ends were cut back, 1 base at V and 7 bases at J, with 17 bases in the middle. This CDR3 contains 15 residues. Full variable domain (rest looked up from reference TRBV30 and TRBJ2-1): SQTIHQWPATLVQPVGSPLSLECTVEGTSNPNLYWYRQAAGRGLQLLFYSVGIGQISSEVPQNLSASRPQDRQFILSSKKLLLSDSGFYLCAWSGDAGQVNEQFFGPGTRLTVL.

In this sample, this clonotype turned up a few times. This may stem from a read error, because a much larger clone lies one nucleotide away. The rearrangement links TRBV20-1 to TRBJ2-1, with 13 bases matching TRBD2. After removal of 3 bases from V and 11 bases from J, the junction contained 7 bases not matched to a gene. Germline loops: CDR1 DFQATT, CDR2 SNEGSKA (reference sequence). CDR3 length: 14 residues. CDR3 in amino acids: CSASGLAGVNKQFF. The DNA of the CDR3 is TGCAGTGCTAGTGGACTAGCGGGAGTAAATAAGCAGTTCTTC.